The clone carrying this TCR beta chain was found many times. Among the patients, aged 18 to 65, hyperthyroidism was newly diagnosed and had lasted under 2 months. Around 10 ml fresh peripheral blood yielded the PBMCs. This sample was taken from a study of T cells in Graves' hyperthyroidism and ophthalmopathy. RNA transcripts were the template for amplifying TCR beta CDR3 regions. A first-round RT-PCR of the TCR CDR3 used the HTBI primer set. TCRdb itself ran the multiplex PCR reads through MiXCR, one entry per CDR3 protein. The data contain approximately 560,000 distinct CDR3 sequences, around 16% of them singletons. V shed 6 bases and J shed 4 bases, with 12 bases lying between them. CDR1 is MNHEY, CDR2 SMNVEV, per germline (reference sequence). This CDR3 spans 13 amino acids.

Sequenced: blood. This chain connects TRBV27 to TRBJ1-1; D not resolved. This TCR derives from a woman in her twenties or thirties with Graves' hyperthyroidism. The CDR3 DNA is TGTGCCAGCAGAGGACTGGCGAGCACTGAAGCTTTCTTT. As protein: CASRGLASTEAFF.